This T cell receptor (beta chain) is from a study of T-cell memory formation after mild COVID-19. MiXCR, applied by TCRdb to the 5' RACE reads, yields one record per CDR3 protein. This sample yields about 390,000 distinct CDR3 sequences, of which roughly 20% are seen a single time; roughly an eighth belongs to the top ten. This CDR3 is built from 14 residues. With V trimmed by 5 bases and J by 13 bases, 13 bases remained unmatched. Germline V gene lookup returns CDR1 SEHNR and CDR2 FQNEAQ (reference sequence). Findings and limits, study-wide: Still unconfirmed is whether the second-wave clones peaking on day 37 recognized SARS-CoV-2.

A few counts support this clonotype. Its antigen is not identified. The sequence was obtained from an adult woman who had mild COVID-19 (a few samples of this study predate the infection). Cell type and time point are not known. The specimen sequenced was PBMCs or a T cell subset sorted from them (not recorded which). This chain joins TRBV7-9 and TRBJ2-1, with 8 bases lining up with TRBD2. The CDR3 loop reads CASSPVLIAGSQFF. Here the CDR3 DNA reads TGTGCCAGCAGCCCGGTTTTGATAGCGGGGAGCCAGTTCTTC.